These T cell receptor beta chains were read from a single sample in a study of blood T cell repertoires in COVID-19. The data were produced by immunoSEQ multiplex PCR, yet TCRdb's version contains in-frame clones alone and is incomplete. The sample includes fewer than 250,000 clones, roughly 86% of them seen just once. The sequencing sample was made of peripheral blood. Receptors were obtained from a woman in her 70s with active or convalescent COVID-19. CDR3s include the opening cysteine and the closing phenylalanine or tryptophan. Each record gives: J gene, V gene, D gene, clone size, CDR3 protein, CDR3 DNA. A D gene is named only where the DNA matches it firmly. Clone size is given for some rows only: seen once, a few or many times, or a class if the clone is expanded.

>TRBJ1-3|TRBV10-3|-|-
CAISPGSGNTIYF
TGTGCCATCAGCCCAGGGTCCGGAAACACCATATATTTT
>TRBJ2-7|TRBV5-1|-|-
CASSSSEPPYEQYF
TGCGCCAGCAGCTCAAGCGAGCCGCCTTACGAGCAGTACTTC
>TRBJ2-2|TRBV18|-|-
CASSPQTGRTGELFF
TGTGCCAGCTCACCCCAAACAGGGCGTACCGGGGAGCTGTTTTTT
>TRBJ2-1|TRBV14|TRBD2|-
CASSQDVGGSSYNEQFF
TGTGCCAGCAGCCAAGATGTAGGCGGGAGCTCCTACAATGAGCAGTTCTTC
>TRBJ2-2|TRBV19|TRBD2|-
CASSKKLAGGATGELFF
TGTGCCAGTAGTAAAAAACTAGCGGGAGGTGCCACCGGGGAGCTGTTTTTT
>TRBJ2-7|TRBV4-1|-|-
CASSQDRLRGAAGAYEQYF
TGCGCCAGCAGCCAAGATCGGCTGCGCGGGGCCGCAGGCGCCTACGAGCAGTACTTC
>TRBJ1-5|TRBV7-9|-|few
CASSLGTRDNQPQHF
TGTGCCAGCAGCTTAGGGACCAGGGACAATCAGCCCCAGCATTTT
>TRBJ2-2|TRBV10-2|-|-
CASTKIGTGELFF
TGCGCCAGCACTAAGATTGGCACCGGGGAGCTGTTTTTT
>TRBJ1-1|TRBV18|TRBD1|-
CASSRRGERVNTEAFF
TGTGCCAGCTCCCGCAGGGGGGAACGGGTGAACACTGAAGCTTTCTTT
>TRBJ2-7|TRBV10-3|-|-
CAISEGDYYEQYF
TGTGCCATCAGTGAGGGAGATTACTACGAGCAGTACTTC
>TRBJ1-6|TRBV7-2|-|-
CASSLTGLGSPLHF
TGTGCCAGCAGCTTGACAGGTTTAGGTTCACCCCTCCACTTT
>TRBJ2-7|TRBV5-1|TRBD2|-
CASSLTSGYYEQYF
TGCGCCAGCAGCTTGACTAGCGGTTACTACGAGCAGTACTTC
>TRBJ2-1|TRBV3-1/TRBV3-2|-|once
CASSQTRQGEQFF
TGTGCCAGCTCCCAGACTCGGCAGGGTGAGCAGTTCTTC
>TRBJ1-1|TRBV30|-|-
CAWRRVVTEAFF
TGTGCCTGGAGGAGGGTGGTCACTGAAGCTTTCTTT
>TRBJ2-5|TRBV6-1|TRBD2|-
CASSEGTGGLAGEEETQYF
TGTGCCAGCAGTGAAGGCACGGGGGGACTAGCGGGAGAGGAAGAGACCCAGTACTTC
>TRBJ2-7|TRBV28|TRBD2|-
CASSPSTSGRLYEQYF
TGTGCCAGCAGTCCTTCAACTAGCGGGAGGCTCTACGAGCAGTACTTC
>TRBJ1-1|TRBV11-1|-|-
CASSLVQGANTEAFF
TGTGCCAGCAGCTTAGTACAGGGAGCGAACACTGAAGCTTTCTTT
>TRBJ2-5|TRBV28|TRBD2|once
CASGQTSGAYGTQYF
TGTGCCAGCGGTCAGACTAGCGGGGCTTACGGGACCCAGTACTTC
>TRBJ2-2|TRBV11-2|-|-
CASSLITGHTGELFF
TGTGCCAGCAGCTTAATTACAGGGCACACCGGGGAGCTGTTTTTT
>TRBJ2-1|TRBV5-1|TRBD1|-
CASSPTVGQGVGEQFF
TGCGCCAGCAGCCCCACCGTGGGGCAGGGGGTCGGTGAGCAGTTCTTC
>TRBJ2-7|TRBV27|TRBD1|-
CASSPIGTGSLYEQYF
TGTGCCAGCAGCCCTATAGGGACAGGCTCTCTCTACGAGCAGTACTTC
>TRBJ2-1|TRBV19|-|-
CASSIEQGSSYNEQFF
TGTGCCAGTAGTATAGAACAGGGAAGCTCCTACAATGAGCAGTTCTTC
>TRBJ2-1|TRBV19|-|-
CASSETGTLADEQFF
TGTGCCAGTAGTGAAACTGGGACATTGGCGGATGAGCAGTTCTTC
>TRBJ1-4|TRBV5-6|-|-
CASSLWGRNEKLFF
TGTGCCAGCAGCCTATGGGGCCGTAATGAAAAACTGTTTTTT
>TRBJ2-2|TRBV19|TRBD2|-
CASKMRTSGRAVPGNTGELFF
TGTGCCAGTAAAATGAGGACTAGCGGGAGGGCGGTTCCTGGGAACACCGGGGAGCTGTTTTTT
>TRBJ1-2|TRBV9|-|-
CASSGGVNYGYTF
TGTGCCAGCAGCGGGGGGGTAAACTATGGCTACACCTTC
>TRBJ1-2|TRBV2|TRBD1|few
CASSRLRDRVYGYTF
TGTGCCAGCAGCCGACTGAGGGACAGGGTTTATGGCTACACCTTC
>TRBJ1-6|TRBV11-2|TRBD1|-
CASSRTGGNSPLHF
TGTGCCAGCAGCAGGACAGGGGGTAATTCACCCCTCCACTTT
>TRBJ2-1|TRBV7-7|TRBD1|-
CASSPVLGQGWPRVRNEQFF
TGTGCCAGCAGCCCAGTGCTGGGACAGGGGTGGCCTAGGGTTCGCAATGAGCAGTTCTTC
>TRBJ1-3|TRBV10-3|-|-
CAISDPPGTGNTIYF
TGTGCCATCAGTGACCCGCCAGGGACTGGAAACACCATATATTTT
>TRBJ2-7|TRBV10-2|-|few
CASSESQLAETYEQYF
TGCGCCAGCAGTGAGTCCCAACTAGCCGAAACCTACGAGCAGTACTTC
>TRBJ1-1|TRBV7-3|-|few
CASSLRPRDGLAFF
TGTGCCAGCAGCTTACGGCCCAGGGATGGATTAGCTTTCTTT
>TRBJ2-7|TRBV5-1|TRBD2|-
CASSRGLAGGSAYEQYF
TGCGCCAGCAGCCGGGGACTAGCGGGAGGTAGCGCCTACGAGCAGTACTTC
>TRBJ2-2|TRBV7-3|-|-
CASSLRGGNTGELFF
TGTGCCAGCAGCTTACGCGGAGGAAACACCGGGGAGCTGTTTTTT
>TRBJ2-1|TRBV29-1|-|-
CSVAESRGGNEQFF
TGCAGCGTTGCGGAAAGCAGGGGTGGAAATGAGCAGTTCTTC
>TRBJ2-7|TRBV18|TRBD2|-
CASSPVSHTSGTNEQYF
TGTGCCAGCTCACCAGTCTCTCATACTAGCGGAACAAACGAGCAGTACTTC
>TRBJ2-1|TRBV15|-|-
CATSPTLSSYNEQFF
TGTGCCACCAGCCCGACTTTGAGCTCCTACAATGAGCAGTTCTTC
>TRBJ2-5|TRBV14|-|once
CASSLSLQETQYF
TGTGCCAGCAGCCTATCCCTACAAGAGACCCAGTACTTC
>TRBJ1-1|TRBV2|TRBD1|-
CASSVRTGGEAEAFF
TGTGCCAGCAGTGTTCGGACAGGGGGCGAAGCTGAAGCTTTCTTT
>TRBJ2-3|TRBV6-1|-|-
CASSEAQTQGLADTQYF
TGTGCCAGCAGTGAAGCCCAGACTCAGGGGTTGGCAGATACGCAGTATTTT